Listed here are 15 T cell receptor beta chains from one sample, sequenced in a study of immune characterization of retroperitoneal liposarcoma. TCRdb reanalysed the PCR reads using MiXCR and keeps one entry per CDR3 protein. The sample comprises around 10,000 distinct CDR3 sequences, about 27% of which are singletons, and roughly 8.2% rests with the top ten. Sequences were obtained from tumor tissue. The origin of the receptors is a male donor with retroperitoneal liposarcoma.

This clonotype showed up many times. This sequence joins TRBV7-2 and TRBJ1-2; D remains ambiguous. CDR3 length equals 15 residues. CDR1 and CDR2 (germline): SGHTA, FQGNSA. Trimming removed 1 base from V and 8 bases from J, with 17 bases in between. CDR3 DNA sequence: TGTGCCAGCAGCTTAGAGACGGAAGGGCTTCGCGGCTACACCTTC. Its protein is CASSLETEGLRGYTF.

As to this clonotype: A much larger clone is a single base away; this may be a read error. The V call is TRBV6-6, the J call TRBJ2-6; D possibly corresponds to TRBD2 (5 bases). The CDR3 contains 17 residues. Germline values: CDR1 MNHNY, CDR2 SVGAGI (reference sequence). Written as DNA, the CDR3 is TGTGCCAGCAGTTACTCGTTGGGGAGCTCTGGGGTCAACGTCCTGACTTTC. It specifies CASSYSLGSSGVNVLTF.

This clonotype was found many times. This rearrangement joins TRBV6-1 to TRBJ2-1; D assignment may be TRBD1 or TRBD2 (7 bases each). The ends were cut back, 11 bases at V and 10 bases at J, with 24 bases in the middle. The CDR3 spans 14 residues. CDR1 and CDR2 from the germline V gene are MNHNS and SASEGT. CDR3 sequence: CASVGGDSSYEQFF. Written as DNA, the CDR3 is TGTGCCTCGGTGGGGGGGGACAGCTCCTACGAGCAGTTCTTC.

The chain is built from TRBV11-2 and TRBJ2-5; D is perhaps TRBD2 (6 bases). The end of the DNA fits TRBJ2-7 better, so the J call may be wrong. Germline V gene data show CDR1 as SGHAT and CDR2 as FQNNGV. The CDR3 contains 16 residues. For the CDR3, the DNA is TGTGCCAGCAGCTTAATTAGGCAGGGAGGAAACTACGAGCAGTACTTC. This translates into CASSLIRQGGNYEQYF.

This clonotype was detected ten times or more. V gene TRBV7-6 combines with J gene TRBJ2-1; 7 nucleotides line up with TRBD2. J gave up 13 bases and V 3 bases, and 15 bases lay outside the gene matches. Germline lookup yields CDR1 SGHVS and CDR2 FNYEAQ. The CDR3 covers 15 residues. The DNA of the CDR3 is TGTGCCAGCAGCTTCGGACTGAGTGGGGGGGAGACCCAGTTCTTC. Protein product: CASSFGLSGGETQFF.

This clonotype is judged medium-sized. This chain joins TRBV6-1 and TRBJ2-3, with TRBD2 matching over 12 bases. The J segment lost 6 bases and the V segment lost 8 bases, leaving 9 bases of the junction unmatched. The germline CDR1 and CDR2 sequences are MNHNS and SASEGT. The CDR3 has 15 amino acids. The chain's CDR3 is CASGEGLAGPDTQYF. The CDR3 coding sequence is TGTGCCAGCGGGGAGGGACTAGCGGGCCCCGATACGCAGTATTTT.

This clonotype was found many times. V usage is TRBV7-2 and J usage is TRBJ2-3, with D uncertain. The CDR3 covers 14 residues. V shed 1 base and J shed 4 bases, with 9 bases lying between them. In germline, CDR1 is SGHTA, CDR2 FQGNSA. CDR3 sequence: CASSLGGASDTQYF. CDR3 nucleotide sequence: TGTGCCAGCAGCTTAGGAGGTGCTTCAGATACGCAGTATTTT.

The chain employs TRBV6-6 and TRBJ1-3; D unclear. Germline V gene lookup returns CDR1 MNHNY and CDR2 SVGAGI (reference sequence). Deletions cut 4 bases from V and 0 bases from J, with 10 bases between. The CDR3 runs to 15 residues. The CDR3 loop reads CASSSRTVSGNTIYF. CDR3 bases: TGTGCCAGCAGTTCAAGGACCGTCTCTGGAAACACCATATATTTT.

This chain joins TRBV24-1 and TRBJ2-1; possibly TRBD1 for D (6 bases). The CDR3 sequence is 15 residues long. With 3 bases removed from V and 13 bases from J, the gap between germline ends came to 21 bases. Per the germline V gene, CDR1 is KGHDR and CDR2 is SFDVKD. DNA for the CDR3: TGTGCCACCAGTGATGCCCCAGGGGCGAGGGAGACCCAGTTCTTC. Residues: CATSDAPGARETQFF.

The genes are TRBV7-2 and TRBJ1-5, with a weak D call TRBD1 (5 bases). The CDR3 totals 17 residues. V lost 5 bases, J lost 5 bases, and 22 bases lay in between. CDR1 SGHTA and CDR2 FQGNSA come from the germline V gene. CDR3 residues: CASSPALTRGRDQPQHF. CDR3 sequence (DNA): TGTGCCAGCAGCCCAGCCCTAACACGGGGGAGGGATCAGCCCCAGCATTTT.

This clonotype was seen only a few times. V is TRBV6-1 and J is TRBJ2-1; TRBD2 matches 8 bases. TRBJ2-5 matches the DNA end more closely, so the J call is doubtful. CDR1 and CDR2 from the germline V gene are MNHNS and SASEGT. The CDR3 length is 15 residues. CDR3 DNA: TGTGCCAGCAGTGCCCTAGCGGGTCCTCAAGAGACCCAGTACTTC. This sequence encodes CASSALAGPQETQYF.

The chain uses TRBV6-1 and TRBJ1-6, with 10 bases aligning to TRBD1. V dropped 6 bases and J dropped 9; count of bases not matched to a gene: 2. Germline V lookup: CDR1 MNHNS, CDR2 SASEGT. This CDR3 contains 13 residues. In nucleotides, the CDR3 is TGTGCCAGCAGGGACAGGGGGAGTTCACCCCTCCACTTT. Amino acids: CASRDRGSSPLHF.

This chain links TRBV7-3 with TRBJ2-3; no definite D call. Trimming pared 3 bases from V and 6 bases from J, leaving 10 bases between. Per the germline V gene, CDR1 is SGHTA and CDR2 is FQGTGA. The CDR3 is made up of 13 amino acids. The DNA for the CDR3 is TGTGCCAGCAGCTTCGTCGTATCGGATACGCAGTATTTT. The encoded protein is CASSFVVSDTQYF.

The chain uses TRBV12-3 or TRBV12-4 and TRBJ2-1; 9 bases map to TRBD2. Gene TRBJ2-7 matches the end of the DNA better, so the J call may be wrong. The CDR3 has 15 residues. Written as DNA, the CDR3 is TGTGCCAGCAGCCCGACTAGCGGAACCTACAATGAGCAGTACTTC. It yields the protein CASSPTSGTYNEQYF.

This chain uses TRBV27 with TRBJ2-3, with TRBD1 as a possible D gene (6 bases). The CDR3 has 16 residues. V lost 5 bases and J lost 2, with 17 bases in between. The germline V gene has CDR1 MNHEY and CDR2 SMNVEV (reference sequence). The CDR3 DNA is TGTGCCAGCAGTCTTACGACAGGCCCCCCCACAGATACGCAGTATTTT. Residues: CASSLTTGPPTDTQYF.